The TCR beta chain under discussion was sequenced for a study of a mutant IDH1 vaccine in newly diagnosed glioma (dated by TCRdb to 2020 to 2022). Background on the whole study: The roughly 35 treated patients were about 60% male and around 38% female, with a mean age of about 43 years. Before enrollment, patients had received standard therapy of radiotherapy alone, temozolomide alone, or radiochemotherapy with temozolomide; most received the combination. Peripheral blood was collected at six visits: V03 (baseline), V05, V07, V10, V12 and V13. Longitudinal TCRB deep sequencing was done for some 26 treated patients, wherever samples were available for exploratory analyses.

The time point label here, explained by the study, means: baseline, week 1 (first vaccination visit). In the paper's terms, the treatment or condition label means: pre-vaccination baseline after standard-of-care therapy. The donors had newly diagnosed IDH1-mutant astrocytomas of WHO grade 3 or 4 that showed loss of nuclear ATRX. The samples were drawn from NOA16, a multicentre, single-arm, open-label phase I trial in Germany that tested a mutant IDH1 peptide vaccine in humans for the first time. Blood drawn at visit V03 was used as the baseline sample for immunogenicity testing. Genomic DNA for TCRB sequencing was isolated from EDTA blood with the DNeasy Blood and Tissue Kit. Library prep was done by the immunoSEQ multiplex PCR assay. The hsTCRB Kit was used according to the manufacturer's protocol to amplify rearranged TCR beta chain sequences. Sequencing of TCRB libraries was carried out on an Illumina MiSeq. For the original study's pipeline: Demultiplexing, trimming and gene mapping were performed with the kit vendor's proprietary platform. In TCRdb, the immuneACCESS table is reduced to in-frame sequences with V and J assigned. These tables do not hold every clone; where another copy was compared, an unresolved V gene accounts for under half, and the others remain unexplained. Clone size and the V and J calls come from that table; the DNA yielded D and trimming. The sample data list 25,000 to 35,000 clones, and 80% to 90% of these were observed just once. The leading ten clones occupy 4% to 5.5% of the sample.

Points the paper makes about the study in general: PBMC samples for TCRB deep sequencing were selected based on availability. Across multiple MHC alleles, vaccine-induced immune responses were seen in around 93% of patients. The authors noted that analyses of patient blood samples could not be reproduced because of sample limitations. Pseudoprogression seemed to be unrelated to changes in the top peripheral T cell clonotypes found by TCRB sequencing.

Only one count was recorded for this clone. Its antigen remains unidentified. Per-base quality was not reported, and no clone a single base away is much larger than it. Here V drops 6 bases and J drops 6 bases, and the junction holds 10 bases not matched to any gene. Taken from the germline V gene (reference sequence), the CDR1 and CDR2 loops are MNHNY and SVGAGI. The CDR3 runs 15 residues from the cysteine to the phenylalanine. The entry retains the CDR3 DNA only, 45 bases that are in frame from base 1. The sequences come from PBMCs, collected from a glioma patient treated with radiotherapy, temozolomide or both. The TCR was taken from a woman aged 40 to 50 with glioma. The chain joins TRBV6-6 to TRBJ2-1; TRBD2 agrees with 8 junctional bases. This receptor carries the CDR3 CASSSSGSRGNEQFF. The nucleotide sequence reads as follows: TGTGCCAGCAGCTCCAGCGGGAGTCGTGGCAATGAGCAGTTCTTC.